These T cell receptor beta chains were read from a single sample in a study of blood T cell repertoires in COVID-19. Repertoires were generated with immunoSEQ multiplex PCR, while TCRdb's copy carries only in-frame clones and drops some. The sample contains roughly 200,000 clones, under 80% of which appear only once. Sequenced input: peripheral blood. The receptors originated from a man aged 45-65 years who had recovered from COVID-19. The CDR3 runs from the conserved cysteine through the conserved F or W. The D gene is left open where the match is weak. Clone size appears in some rows only: once, few, many, or a class for an expanded clone.

clone_size,v_call,d_call,j_call,cdr3_length,cdr3_nt,cdr3_aa
-,TRBV7-8,TRBD1,TRBJ1-1,21,TGTGCCAGCAGCTCCTCAACAAGGTGGGACAGGGGTTCTGGTTCGGGGGCTGAAGCTTTCTTT,CASSSSTRWDRGSGSGAEAFF
few,TRBV9,-,TRBJ2-3,13,TGTGCCAGCAGCGTAGTAGAGACAGATACGCAGTATTTT,CASSVVETDTQYF
once,TRBV7-7,-,TRBJ2-3,13,TGTGCCAGCAGCTTTGGACAGTCAGATACGCAGTATTTT,CASSFGQSDTQYF
-,TRBV27,-,TRBJ2-1,13,TGTGCCAGCAGGTGGACATTAGTCGATGAGCAGTTCTTC,CASRWTLVDEQFF
-,TRBV23-1,TRBD1,TRBJ2-7,17,TGCGCCAGCAGTCAATTAGGGCGGGACAGGGAAGCCTACGAGCAGTACTTC,CASSQLGRDREAYEQYF
-,TRBV5-1,TRBD1,TRBJ2-1,14,TGCGCCAGCGCCTCGACAGGGGACTACAATGAGCAGTTCTTC,CASASTGDYNEQFF
once,TRBV28,TRBD1,TRBJ2-1,15,TGTGCCAGCAGGGGAGGGACAGGGGCCGGCAATGAGCAGTTCTTC,CASRGGTGAGNEQFF
-,TRBV10-3,TRBD1,TRBJ2-3,15,TGTGCCATCCGTACTGGGGGACAGGGGTCGGATACGCAGTATTTT,CAIRTGGQGSDTQYF
-,TRBV5-1,-,TRBJ2-2,16,TGCGCCAGCAGCTCGACTAGTCTACTGGGCACCGGGGAGCTGTTTTTT,CASSSTSLLGTGELFF
-,TRBV28,-,TRBJ2-7,13,TGTGCCAGCAGTTTAGGCACCGCCTACGAGCAGTACTTC,CASSLGTAYEQYF
-,TRBV7-3,TRBD2,TRBJ2-3,18,TGTGCCAGCAGCCCGGCAGCCTTTAGCGGGCAGAGCACAGATACGCAGTATTTT,CASSPAAFSGQSTDTQYF
-,TRBV9,-,TRBJ1-6,14,TGTGCCAGCAGCGAGCAATGGGTAGGGGGACCCCTCCACTTT,CASSEQWVGGPLHF
-,TRBV18,TRBD2,TRBJ2-7,16,TGTGCCAGCTCACCTCGCGGTGTAGCGGGAGGTGGGGAGCAGTACTTC,CASSPRGVAGGGEQYF
-,TRBV24-1,TRBD2,TRBJ2-5,15,TGTGCCACCAGTGAGCCGAGCGGGAGGGGAGAGACCCAGTACTTC,CATSEPSGRGETQYF
-,TRBV9,-,TRBJ1-1,14,TGTGCCAGCAGCGTAGATCCGACTGGGGCGTCGCCTTTCTTT,CASSVDPTGASPFF
-,TRBV11-2,TRBD2,TRBJ2-3,17,TGTGCCAGCAGCCCCGACCCTAGCGGGGCTCGCACAGATACGCAGTATTTT,CASSPDPSGARTDTQYF
-,TRBV11-3,-,TRBJ2-2,17,TGTGCCAGCAGCTTAGAACTCGGCCAGGGGAAGGCCGGGGAGCTGTTTTTT,CASSLELGQGKAGELFF
once,TRBV7-9,-,TRBJ1-2,13,TGTGCCAGCAGCTTGGGGACGGGACTCGGCTACACCTTC,CASSLGTGLGYTF
-,TRBV5-4,-,TRBJ2-7,13,TGTGCCAGCAGCCCCCCAAGGGGTGACGAGCAGTACTTC,CASSPPRGDEQYF
-,TRBV10-3,-,TRBJ1-1,13,TGTGCCACCGTTTCCAGGGTGAACACTGAAGCTTTCTTT,CATVSRVNTEAFF
-,TRBV5-4,TRBD2,TRBJ2-7,16,TGTGCCAGCAGCTCCAGACTAGCGGGGGACTCCTACGAGCAGTACTTC,CASSSRLAGDSYEQYF
-,TRBV7-9,TRBD1,TRBJ1-1,11,TGTGCCAGCCAGGGGGCAACTGAAGCTTTCTTT,CASQGATEAFF
-,TRBV30,TRBD1,TRBJ2-6,17,TGTGCCTGGGTCACGGGACAGGGTCTCTCTGGGGCCAACGTCCTGACTTTC,CAWVTGQGLSGANVLTF
-,TRBV28,-,TRBJ1-2,13,TGTGCCAGCAGCTCCGGGACACTACGCGGCTACACCTTC,CASSSGTLRGYTF